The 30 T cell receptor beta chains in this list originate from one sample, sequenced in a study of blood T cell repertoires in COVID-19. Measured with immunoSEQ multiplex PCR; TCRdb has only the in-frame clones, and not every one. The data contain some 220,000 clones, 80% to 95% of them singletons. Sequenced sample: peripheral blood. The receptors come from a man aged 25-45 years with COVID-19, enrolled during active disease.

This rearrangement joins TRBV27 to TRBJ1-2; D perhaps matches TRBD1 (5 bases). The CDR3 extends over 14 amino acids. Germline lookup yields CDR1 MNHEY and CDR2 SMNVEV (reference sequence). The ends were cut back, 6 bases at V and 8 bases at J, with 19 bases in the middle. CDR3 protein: CASSLGAGFGGYTF. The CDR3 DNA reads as TGTGCCAGCAGCCTAGGGGCAGGGTTCGGGGGCTACACCTTC.

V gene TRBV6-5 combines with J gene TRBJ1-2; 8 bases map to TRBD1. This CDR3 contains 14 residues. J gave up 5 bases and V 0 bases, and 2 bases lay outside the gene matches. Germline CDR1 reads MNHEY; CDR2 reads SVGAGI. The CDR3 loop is CASSYSRQGYGYTF. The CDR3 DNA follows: TGTGCCAGCAGTTACTCGAGACAGGGGTATGGCTACACCTTC.

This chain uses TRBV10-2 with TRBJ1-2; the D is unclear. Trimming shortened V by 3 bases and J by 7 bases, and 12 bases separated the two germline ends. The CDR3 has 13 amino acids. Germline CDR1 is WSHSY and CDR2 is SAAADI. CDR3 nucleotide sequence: TGCGCCAGCAGTGACGGAGGGCGGATTGGCTACACCTTC. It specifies CASSDGGRIGYTF.

DNA for the CDR3: TGTGCCAGCAGCTACGGACAAACCCTCTATGGCTACACCTTC. The encoded protein is CASSYGQTLYGYTF. The chain carries TRBV5-6 and TRBJ1-2, with D perhaps TRBD1 (5 bases). V dropped 3 bases and J dropped 4 bases, with 13 bases sitting between them. CDR3 size: 14 residues. Per germline, CDR1 SGHDT and CDR2 YYEEEE.

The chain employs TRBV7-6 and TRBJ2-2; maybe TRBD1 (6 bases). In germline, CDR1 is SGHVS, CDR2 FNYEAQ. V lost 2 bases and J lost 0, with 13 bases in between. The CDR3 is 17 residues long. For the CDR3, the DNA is TGTGCCAGCAGCTTACAGTCCCCAGGGGCGAACACCGGGGAGCTGTTTTTT. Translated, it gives CASSLQSPGANTGELFF.

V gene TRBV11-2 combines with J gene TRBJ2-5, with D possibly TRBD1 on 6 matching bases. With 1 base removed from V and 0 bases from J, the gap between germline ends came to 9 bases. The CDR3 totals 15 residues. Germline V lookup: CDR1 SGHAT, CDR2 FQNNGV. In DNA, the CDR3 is TGTGCCAGCAGCTTAGGAACAGGGTACCAAGAGACCCAGTACTTC. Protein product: CASSLGTGYQETQYF.

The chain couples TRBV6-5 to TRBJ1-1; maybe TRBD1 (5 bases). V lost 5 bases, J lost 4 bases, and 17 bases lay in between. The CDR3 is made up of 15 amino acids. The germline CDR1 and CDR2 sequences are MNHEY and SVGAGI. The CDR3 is CASSIFRVGATEAFF. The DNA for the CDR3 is TGTGCCAGCAGTATTTTCCGGGTTGGGGCCACTGAAGCTTTCTTT.

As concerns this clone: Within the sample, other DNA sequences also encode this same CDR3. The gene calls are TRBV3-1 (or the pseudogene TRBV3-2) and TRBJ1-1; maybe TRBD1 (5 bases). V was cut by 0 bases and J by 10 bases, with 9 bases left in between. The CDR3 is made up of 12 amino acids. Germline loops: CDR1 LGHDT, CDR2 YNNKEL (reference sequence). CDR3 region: CASSQDRGGAFF. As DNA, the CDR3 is TGTGCCAGCAGCCAAGATCGGGGGGGAGCTTTCTTT.

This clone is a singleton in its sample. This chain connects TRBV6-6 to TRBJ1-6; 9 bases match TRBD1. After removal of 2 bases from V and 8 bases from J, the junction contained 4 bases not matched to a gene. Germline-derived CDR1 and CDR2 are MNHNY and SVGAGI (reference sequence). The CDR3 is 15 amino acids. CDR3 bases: TGTGCCAGCAGTTACGGGACAGGGTGGCATTCACCCCTCCACTTT. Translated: CASSYGTGWHSPLHF.

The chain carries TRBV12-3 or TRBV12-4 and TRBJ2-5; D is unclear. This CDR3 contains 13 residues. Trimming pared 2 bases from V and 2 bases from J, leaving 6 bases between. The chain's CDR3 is CASSLNEQETQYF. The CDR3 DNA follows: TGTGCCAGCAGTTTAAATGAGCAAGAGACCCAGTACTTC.

CDR3 loop: CASSFLGTGNSPLHF. DNA for the CDR3: TGCGCCAGCAGCTTCCTCGGGACAGGGAATTCACCCCTCCACTTT. The V and J genes are TRBV5-1 and TRBJ1-6; 9 bases fit TRBD1. The length of the CDR3 is 15 residues. Germline-derived CDR1 and CDR2 are SGHRS and YFSETQ. V shed 2 bases, J shed 7 bases, and the junction held 4 bases outside the gene matches. The full variable domain, its missing parts supplied by reference TRBV5-1 and TRBJ1-6, is KAGVTQTPRYLIKTRGQQVTLSCSPISGHRSVSWYQQTPGQGLQFLFEYFSETQRNKGNFPGRFSGRQFSNSRSEMNVSTLELGDSALYLCASSFLGTGNSPLHFGNGTRLTVT.

Here the CDR3 DNA reads TGTGCCAGCAGCCAAGAGGGCGGGGGGCCGCGAGAGACCCAGTACTTC. It is translated as CASSQEGGGPRETQYF. The rearrangement joins TRBV3-1 (or the pseudogene TRBV3-2) to TRBJ2-5; 8 nucleotides line up with TRBD2. With 0 bases clipped from V and 4 bases from J, the junction kept 7 bases outside the gene matches. CDR1 is LGHDT, CDR2 YNNKEL, per germline (reference sequence). The CDR3 has 16 residues.

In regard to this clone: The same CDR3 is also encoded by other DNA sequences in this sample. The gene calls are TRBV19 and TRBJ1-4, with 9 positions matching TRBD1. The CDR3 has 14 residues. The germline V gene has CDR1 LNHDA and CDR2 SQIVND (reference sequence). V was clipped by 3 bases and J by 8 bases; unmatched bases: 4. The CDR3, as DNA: TGTGCCAGTAGTATGGGACAGGGAGGGGAAAAACTGTTTTTT. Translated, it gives CASSMGQGGEKLFF.

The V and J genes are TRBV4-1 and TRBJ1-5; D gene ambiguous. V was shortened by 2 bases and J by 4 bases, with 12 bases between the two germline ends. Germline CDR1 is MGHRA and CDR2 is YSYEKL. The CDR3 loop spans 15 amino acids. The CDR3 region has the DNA TGCGCCAGCAGCCAATACGGAGGACTAAATCAGCCCCAGCATTTT. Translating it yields CASSQYGGLNQPQHF.

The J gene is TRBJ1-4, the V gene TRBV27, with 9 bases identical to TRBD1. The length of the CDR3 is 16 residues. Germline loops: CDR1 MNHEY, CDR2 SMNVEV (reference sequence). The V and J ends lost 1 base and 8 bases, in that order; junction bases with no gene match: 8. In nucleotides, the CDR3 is TGTGCCAGCAGTTTATTACACAGGGGGCGACAGGAAAAACTGTTTTTT. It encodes CASSLLHRGRQEKLFF.

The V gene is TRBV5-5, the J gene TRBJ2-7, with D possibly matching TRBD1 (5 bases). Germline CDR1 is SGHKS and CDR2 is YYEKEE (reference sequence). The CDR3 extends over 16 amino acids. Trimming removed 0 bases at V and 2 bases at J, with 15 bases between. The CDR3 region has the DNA TGTGCCAGCAGCTTGGAGGGGTCCTTTGCCACCTACGAGCAGTACTTC. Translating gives CASSLEGSFATYEQYF.

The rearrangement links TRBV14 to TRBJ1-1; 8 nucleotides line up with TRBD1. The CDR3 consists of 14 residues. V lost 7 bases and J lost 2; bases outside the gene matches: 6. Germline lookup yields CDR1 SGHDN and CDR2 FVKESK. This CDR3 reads CASTRTGSNTEAFF. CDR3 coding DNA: TGTGCCAGCACCCGGACAGGGAGTAACACTGAAGCTTTCTTT. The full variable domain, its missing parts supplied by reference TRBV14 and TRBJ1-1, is EAGVTQFPSHSVIEKGQTVTLRCDPISGHDNLYWYRRVMGKEIKFLLHFVKESKQDESGMPNNRFLAERTGGTYSTLKVQPAELEDSGVYFCASTRTGSNTEAFFGQGTRLTVV.

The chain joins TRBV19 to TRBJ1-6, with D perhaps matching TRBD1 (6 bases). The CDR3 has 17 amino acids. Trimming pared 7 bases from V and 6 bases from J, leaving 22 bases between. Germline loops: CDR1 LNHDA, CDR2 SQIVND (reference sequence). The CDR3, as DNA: TGTGCCAGTACTACTGGAACGGGACAAAGGCGTAATTCACCCCTCCACTTT. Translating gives CASTTGTGQRRNSPLHF.

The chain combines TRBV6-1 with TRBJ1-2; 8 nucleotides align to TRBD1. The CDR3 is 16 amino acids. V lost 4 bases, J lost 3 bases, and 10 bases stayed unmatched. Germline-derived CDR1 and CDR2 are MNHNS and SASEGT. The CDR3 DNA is TGTGCCAGCAGTGGGACAGGGTGGACCGGGGACTATGGCTACACCTTC. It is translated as CASSGTGWTGDYGYTF.

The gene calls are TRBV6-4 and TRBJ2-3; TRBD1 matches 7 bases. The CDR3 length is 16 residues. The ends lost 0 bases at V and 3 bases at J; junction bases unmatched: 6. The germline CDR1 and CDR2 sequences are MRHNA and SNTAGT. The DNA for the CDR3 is TGTGCCAGCAGTGACTCAGGGCAGGGGGTGACAGATACGCAGTATTTT. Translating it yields CASSDSGQGVTDTQYF.

This CDR3 reads CASSHMGSQAKTGELFF. Written as DNA, the CDR3 is TGCGCCAGCAGCCATATGGGCTCCCAGGCCAAAACCGGGGAGCTGTTTTTT. J is TRBJ2-2 and V is TRBV5-1; no reliable D call. The germline V gene has CDR1 SGHRS and CDR2 YFSETQ. This CDR3 contains 17 residues. Trimming stripped 4 bases from V and 5 bases from J, with 21 bases between.

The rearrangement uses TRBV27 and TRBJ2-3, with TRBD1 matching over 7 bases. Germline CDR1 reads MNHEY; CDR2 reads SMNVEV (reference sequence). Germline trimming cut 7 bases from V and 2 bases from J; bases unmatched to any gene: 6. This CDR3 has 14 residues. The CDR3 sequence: CASTKQGITDTQYF. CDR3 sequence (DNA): TGTGCCAGCACCAAACAGGGGATCACAGATACGCAGTATTTT.

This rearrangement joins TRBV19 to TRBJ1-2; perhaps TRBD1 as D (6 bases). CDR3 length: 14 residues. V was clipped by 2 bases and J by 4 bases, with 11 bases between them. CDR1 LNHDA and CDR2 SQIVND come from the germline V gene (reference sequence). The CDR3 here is CASSIQGSTYGYTF. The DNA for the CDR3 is TGTGCCAGTAGTATACAGGGGAGTACCTATGGCTACACCTTC.

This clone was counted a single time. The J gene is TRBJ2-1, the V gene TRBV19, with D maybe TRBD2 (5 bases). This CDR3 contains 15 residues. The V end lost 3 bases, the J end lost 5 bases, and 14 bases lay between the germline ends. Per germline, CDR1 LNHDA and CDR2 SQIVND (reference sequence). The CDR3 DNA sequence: TGTGCCAGTAGTATTCGAGGGCCCAACAACAATGAGCAGTTCTTC. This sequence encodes CASSIRGPNNNEQFF.

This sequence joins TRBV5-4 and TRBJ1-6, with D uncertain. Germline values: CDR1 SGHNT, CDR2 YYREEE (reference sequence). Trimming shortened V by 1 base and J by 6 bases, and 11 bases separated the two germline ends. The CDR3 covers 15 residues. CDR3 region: CASSLTGEGNSPLHF. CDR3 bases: TGTGCCAGCAGCTTGACGGGAGAAGGTAATTCACCCCTCCACTTT.

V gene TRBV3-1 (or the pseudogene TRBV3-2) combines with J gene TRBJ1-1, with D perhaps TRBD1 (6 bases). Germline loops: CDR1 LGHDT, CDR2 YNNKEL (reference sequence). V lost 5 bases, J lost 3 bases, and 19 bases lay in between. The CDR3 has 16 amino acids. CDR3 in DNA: TGTGCCAGCAGCGTACGGGGCGGGGGGCGCGACACTGAAGCTTTCTTT. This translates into CASSVRGGGRDTEAFF.

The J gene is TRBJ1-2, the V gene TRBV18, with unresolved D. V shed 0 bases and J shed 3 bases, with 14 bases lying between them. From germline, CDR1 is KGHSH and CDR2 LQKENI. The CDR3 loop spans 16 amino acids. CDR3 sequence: CASSPPYTGSDYGYTF. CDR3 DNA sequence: TGTGCCAGCTCACCACCGTATACGGGTTCGGACTATGGCTACACCTTC.

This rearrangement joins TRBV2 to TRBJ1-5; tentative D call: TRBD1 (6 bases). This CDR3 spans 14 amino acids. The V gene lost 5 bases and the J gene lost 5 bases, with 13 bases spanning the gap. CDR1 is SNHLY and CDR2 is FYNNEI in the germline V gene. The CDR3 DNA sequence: TGTGCCAGCAGTATCGACAGGAGTTATCAGCCCCAGCATTTT. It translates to CASSIDRSYQPQHF. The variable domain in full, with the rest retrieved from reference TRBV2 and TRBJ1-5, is EPEVTQTPSHQVTQMGQEVILRCVPISNHLYFYWYRQILGQKVEFLVSFYNNEISEKSEIFDDQFSVERPDGSNFTLKIRSTKLEDSAMYFCASSIDRSYQPQHFGDGTRLSIL.

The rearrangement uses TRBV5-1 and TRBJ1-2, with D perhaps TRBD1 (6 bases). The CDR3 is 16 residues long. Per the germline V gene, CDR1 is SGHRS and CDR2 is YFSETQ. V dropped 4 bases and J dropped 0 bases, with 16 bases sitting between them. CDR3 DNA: TGCGCCAGCAGCCCCCCTTTCAGGGGCCCTAACTATGGCTACACCTTC. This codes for CASSPPFRGPNYGYTF. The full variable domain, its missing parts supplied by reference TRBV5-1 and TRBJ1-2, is KAGVTQTPRYLIKTRGQQVTLSCSPISGHRSVSWYQQTPGQGLQFLFEYFSETQRNKGNFPGRFSGRQFSNSRSEMNVSTLELGDSALYLCASSPPFRGPNYGYTFGSGTRLTVV.

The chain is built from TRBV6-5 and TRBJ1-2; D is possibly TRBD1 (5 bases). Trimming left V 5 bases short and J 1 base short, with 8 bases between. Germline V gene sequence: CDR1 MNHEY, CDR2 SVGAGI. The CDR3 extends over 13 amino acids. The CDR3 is CASSSRDNYGYTF. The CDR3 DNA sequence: TGTGCCAGCAGTAGCAGGGATAACTATGGCTACACCTTC.